This passage covers 21 T cell receptor beta chains from one sample sequenced in a study of cytomegalovirus exposure and HLA in healthy donors. Sequencing used immunoSEQ multiplex PCR; TCRdb keeps in-frame clones, though not all of them. The sample contains about 360,000 clones, 75% to 90% of which appear only once. Sample: PBMCs. These receptor sequences come from a woman under 30 in good health and CMV-seronegative.

The rearrangement joins TRBV27 to TRBJ2-7, with TRBD1 as a possible D gene (5 bases). With 3 bases removed from V and 2 bases from J, the gap between germline ends came to 14 bases. This CDR3 is built from 15 residues. Germline assignment: CDR1 MNHEY and CDR2 SMNVEV (reference sequence). The CDR3: CASSFRAYTTYEQYF. In DNA form, the CDR3 reads TGTGCCAGCAGTTTCAGGGCTTACACCACCTACGAGCAGTACTTC.

This chain uses TRBV27 with TRBJ1-2, with 9 bases lining up with TRBD1. The trim removed 2 bases at V and 12 bases at J, leaving 7 bases unmatched. CDR1 is MNHEY, CDR2 SMNVEV, per germline (reference sequence). The CDR3 spans 13 residues. The CDR3 spells CASSLKRDRAHTF. The DNA of the CDR3 is TGTGCCAGCAGTTTAAAGAGGGACAGGGCCCACACCTTC.

The genes are TRBV30 and TRBJ1-5; 9 bases line up with TRBD1. The CDR3 is 14 residues long. With V trimmed by 4 bases and J by 6 bases, 7 bases remained unmatched. CDR1 is GTSNPN, CDR2 SVGIG, per germline (reference sequence). This CDR3 reads CAWKTGTGTQPQHF. CDR3 nucleotides: TGTGCCTGGAAAACCGGGACAGGGACTCAGCCCCAGCATTTT.

J is TRBJ2-1 and V is TRBV9; 10 nucleotides align to TRBD2. Trimming at V came to 2 bases and at J to 7 bases, leaving 9 bases not matched to a gene. CDR1 is SGDLS, CDR2 YYNGEE, per germline. The CDR3 has 16 amino acids. DNA of the CDR3: TGTGCCAGCAGCGTCCTTAGCGGGAGGCCCCAGAATGAGCAGTTCTTC. Translated: CASSVLSGRPQNEQFF.

The gene calls are TRBV11-2 and TRBJ2-1, with D possibly being TRBD2 (5 bases). This CDR3 has 15 amino acids. The V gene's germline CDR1 is SGHAT and CDR2 FQNNGV. Trimming took 5 bases from V and 0 from J, leaving 11 bases between them. DNA for the CDR3: TGTGCCAGCAGCAATTTAGCGAGCTCCTACAATGAGCAGTTCTTC. Its translation is CASSNLASSYNEQFF.

A remark on this clone: Other DNA sequences in the same sample also yield this CDR3. This chain uses TRBV6-5 with TRBJ2-1, with D perhaps TRBD1 (5 bases). Germline assignment: CDR1 MNHEY and CDR2 SVGAGI. CDR3 length equals 13 residues. V lost 2 bases and J lost 5, with 7 bases in between. The CDR3 DNA follows: TGTGCCAGCAGTTACGGGGCCGACAATGAGCAGTTCTTC. Protein: CASSYGADNEQFF.

This rearrangement joins TRBV29-1 to TRBJ2-1; D may be TRBD2 (6 bases). There are 16 residues in the CDR3. Germline CDR1 and CDR2: SQVTM and ANQGSEA. The V gene lost 0 bases and the J gene lost 7 bases, with 19 bases spanning the gap. This CDR3 is CSVEDYGTSRSNEQFF. DNA of the CDR3: TGCAGCGTTGAAGATTACGGCACTAGCAGATCGAATGAGCAGTTCTTC.

The CDR3: CASRAGNTEAFF. CDR3 in DNA: TGTGCCAGCAGGGCGGGCAACACTGAAGCTTTCTTT. This rearrangement joins TRBV21-1 to TRBJ1-1. TRBV21-1 is a pseudogene segment. The CDR3 is 12 amino acids.

This clone was observed a single time. This chain connects TRBV30 to TRBJ1-1; D gene unclear. Trimming took 2 bases from V and 4 from J, leaving 8 bases between them. Germline-derived CDR1 and CDR2 are GTSNPN and SVGIG (reference sequence). This CDR3 has 12 amino acids. The CDR3 sequence is CAWSLGSTEAFF. The CDR3 bases are TGTGCCTGGAGTTTGGGGAGCACTGAAGCTTTCTTT.

The chain joins TRBV5-1 to TRBJ2-1; 8 bases map to TRBD1. The CDR3 is 17 amino acids. Germline CDR1 is SGHRS and CDR2 is YFSETQ. V gave up 4 bases and J gave up 10 bases; unmatched junction bases: 19. The CDR3 region is CASSVGGGRGPVEEQFF. As DNA, the CDR3 is TGCGCCAGCAGCGTTGGGGGAGGCAGGGGGCCGGTCGAGGAGCAGTTCTTC.

The rearrangement uses TRBV28 and TRBJ1-5; weak D call: TRBD1 (5 bases). The CDR3 consists of 12 residues. V gave up 6 bases and J gave up 12 bases, with 15 bases separating them. CDR1 and CDR2 from the germline V gene are MDHEN and SYDVKM. CDR3 nucleotide sequence: TGTGCCAGCAGCCTATTACAGGTTATCCAGCATTTT. Translated, it gives CASSLLQVIQHF.

V usage is TRBV6-4 and J usage is TRBJ2-3; TRBD2 agrees at 10 bases. This CDR3 has 15 amino acids. The germline V gene has CDR1 MRHNA and CDR2 SNTAGT. V dropped 3 bases and J dropped 4; count of bases not matched to a gene: 4. CDR3 nucleotides: TGTGCCAGCAGTGAGTCCAGCGGGGGGGCAGATACGCAGTATTTT. The encoded protein is CASSESSGGADTQYF.

The chain recombines TRBV30 with TRBJ2-1, with 8 bases lining up with TRBD2. V lost 2 bases and J lost 6; bases outside the gene matches: 3. This CDR3 spans 13 amino acids. Per the germline V gene, CDR1 is GTSNPN and CDR2 is SVGIG (reference sequence). The CDR3 DNA reads TGTGCCTGGAGTTTAGCGGGGTCCAATGAGCAGTTCTTC. Amino acids: CAWSLAGSNEQFF.

V and J are TRBV10-3 and TRBJ1-2; D gene ambiguous. This CDR3 is 13 amino acids long. Germline lookup yields CDR1 ENHRY and CDR2 SYGVKD. V was shortened by 4 bases and J by 5 bases, with 11 bases between the two germline ends. The CDR3 spells CAISAELSYGYTF. The CDR3 coding sequence is TGTGCCATCAGTGCGGAGCTCTCGTATGGCTACACCTTC.

This clone was detected only a few times. The chain couples TRBV6-4 to TRBJ2-3; 11 nucleotides match TRBD1. CDR3 length: 15 amino acids. The germline V gene encodes CDR1 MRHNA and CDR2 SNTAGT. The V segment lost 0 bases and the J segment 4 bases; nucleotides outside the gene matches: 0. This chain's CDR3 is CASSDSGQGADTQYF. The CDR3 bases are TGTGCCAGCAGTGACTCGGGACAGGGGGCAGATACGCAGTATTTT.

Remarks on this clone: This CDR3 is also generated by other DNA sequences in the sample. The chain combines TRBV29-1 with TRBJ2-7; no reliable D call. Germline V gene lookup returns CDR1 SQVTM and CDR2 ANQGSEA. The V end was cut by 4 bases, the J end by 2 bases, with 9 bases between. The CDR3 is made up of 12 amino acids. The CDR3: CSVGSGTYEQYF. Here the CDR3 DNA reads TGCAGCGTTGGTTCTGGCACCTACGAGCAGTACTTC.

The chain links TRBV28 to TRBJ1-4; TRBD1 agrees at 7 bases. J lost 5 bases, V lost 5 bases, and 8 bases had no gene match. The CDR3 runs 15 residues. Germline V CDR1 and CDR2: MDHEN, SYDVKM. The CDR3 protein is CASSITGERNEKLFF. As DNA, the CDR3 is TGTGCCAGCAGTATAACAGGGGAGAGGAATGAAAAACTGTTTTTT.

This clone was observed a single time. The chain uses TRBV6-1 and TRBJ2-7, with D tentatively TRBD2 (6 bases). The V gene lost 6 bases and the J gene lost 4 bases, with 13 bases spanning the gap. The length of the CDR3 is 13 residues. Looked up from germline, CDR1 is MNHNS and CDR2 is SASEGT. The CDR3 DNA reads as TGTGCCAGCAGGGCCCAGGCGGGGTACGAGCAGTACTTC. Protein: CASRAQAGYEQYF.

This chain connects TRBV20-1 to TRBJ2-3; possibly TRBD2 for D (5 bases). Per the germline V gene, CDR1 is DFQATT and CDR2 is SNEGSKA (reference sequence). CDR3 size: 11 residues. With 5 bases removed from V and 5 bases from J, the gap between germline ends came to 8 bases. In nucleotides, the CDR3 is TGCAGTGCTCCAACTAGAGATACGCAGTATTTT. It is translated as CSAPTRDTQYF.

V gene TRBV18 combines with J gene TRBJ2-7; D gene uncertain. The CDR3 is 15 amino acids. Trimming removed 2 bases from V and 0 bases from J, with 11 bases in between. Germline V gene lookup returns CDR1 KGHSH and CDR2 LQKENI. The DNA of the CDR3 is TGTGCCAGCTCACCAATTCCAGGAATCTCCTACGAGCAGTACTTC. This sequence encodes CASSPIPGISYEQYF.

This clone appeared a few times. In DNA form, the CDR3 reads TGTGCCAGCAGTTTGGGCCGGGGCTACACCTTC. Protein product: CASSLGRGYTF. V gene TRBV28 combines with J gene TRBJ1-2; D ambiguous. This CDR3 has 11 amino acids. The germline V gene has CDR1 MDHEN and CDR2 SYDVKM. V shed 3 bases and J shed 8 bases, with 7 bases lying between them.